The clone carrying this TCR beta chain is termed medium-sized. Its antigen is as yet unknown. The entry originates in a study of T cells in localized non-small cell lung cancer. Overall study results and limits: Uninvolved adjacent lung, not tumor, had the highest T cell clonality.

The assay was immunoSEQ multiplex PCR, and TCRdb's table has in-frame clones only and misses some. The table records around 1,000 clones, 22% of them present only once. Sample: normal lung tissue next to the tumor, taken before any cancer treatment. The TCR sequence derives from a woman aged 35-70 years with stage I lung adenocarcinoma.

The CDR3 coding sequence is TGTGCCAGCAGCCGATCGGGGGGGACCGGGGAGCTGTTTTTT. Encoded protein: CASSRSGGTGELFF. The chain combines TRBV11-3 with TRBJ2-2; 8 positions match TRBD2. V lost 5 bases to trimming and J lost 5 bases; unmatched junction nucleotides: 4. The V gene's germline CDR1 is SGHNT and CDR2 YENEEA. This CDR3 region has 14 residues.